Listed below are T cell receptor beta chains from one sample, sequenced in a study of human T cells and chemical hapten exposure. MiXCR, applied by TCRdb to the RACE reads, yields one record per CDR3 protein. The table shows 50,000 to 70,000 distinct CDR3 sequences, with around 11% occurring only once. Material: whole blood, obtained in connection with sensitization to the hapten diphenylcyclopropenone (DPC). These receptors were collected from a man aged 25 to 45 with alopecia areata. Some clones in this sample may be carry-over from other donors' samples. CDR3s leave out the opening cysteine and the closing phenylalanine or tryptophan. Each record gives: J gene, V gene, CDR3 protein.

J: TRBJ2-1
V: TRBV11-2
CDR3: ASSLAAGALYNEQF

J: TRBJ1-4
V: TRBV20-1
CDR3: SARLTGGRNEKLF

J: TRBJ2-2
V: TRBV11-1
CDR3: ASSFLAGELF

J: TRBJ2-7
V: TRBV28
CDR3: ASSLLFYEQY

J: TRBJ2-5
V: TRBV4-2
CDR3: ASSQDSPPRTETQY

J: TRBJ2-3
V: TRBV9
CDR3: ASSLYSSDTQY

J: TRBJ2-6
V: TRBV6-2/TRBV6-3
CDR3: ASIQFGANVLT

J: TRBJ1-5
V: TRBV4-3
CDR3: ASSQDVRKAQH

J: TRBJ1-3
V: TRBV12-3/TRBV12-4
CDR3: ASSSGQFGNTIY

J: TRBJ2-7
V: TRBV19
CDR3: ASSTSGPYEQY

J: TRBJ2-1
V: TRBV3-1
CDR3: ASSHLAGGSYNEQF

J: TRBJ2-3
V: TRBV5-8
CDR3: ASSLRAGSDTQY

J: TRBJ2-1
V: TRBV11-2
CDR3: ASSLSGVNNEQF

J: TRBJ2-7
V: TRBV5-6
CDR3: ASSRGLNYEQY

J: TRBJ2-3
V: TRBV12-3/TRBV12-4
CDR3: ASRLAGTRKFGTDTQY

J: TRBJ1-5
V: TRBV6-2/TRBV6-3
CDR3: ASRIQGGSHFNQPQH

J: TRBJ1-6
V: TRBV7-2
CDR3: ASSLIQGRDSPLH

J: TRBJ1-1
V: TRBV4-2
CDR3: ASSQDTAGGNTEAF

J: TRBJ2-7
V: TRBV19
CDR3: ASRDPGAKGYEQY

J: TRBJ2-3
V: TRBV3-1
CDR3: ASSQVDTQY

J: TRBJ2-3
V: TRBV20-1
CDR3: SASTRGGRTDTQY

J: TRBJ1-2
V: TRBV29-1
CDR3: SVGGVGGYT

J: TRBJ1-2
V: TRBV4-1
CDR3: ASSQELDRAGYT

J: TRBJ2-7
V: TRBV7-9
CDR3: ASSQIAGGKNEQY

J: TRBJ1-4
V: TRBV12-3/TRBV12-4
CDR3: ASSLAEKLF

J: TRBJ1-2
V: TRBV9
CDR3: ASSLTGDAYGYT

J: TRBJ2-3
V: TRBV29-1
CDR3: SVRGMQSGTDTQY